The 5 T cell receptor beta chains in this list originate from one sample, sequenced in a study of OX40 agonist ivuxolimab in advanced cancers. Profiled with immunoSEQ multiplex PCR; TCRdb holds only in-frame clones, not every one. This table holds 15,000 to 20,000 clones, 70% to 90% found once. This specimen consisted of CD4+ or CD8+ T cells sorted from blood, obtained in a trial of the OX40 agonist ivuxolimab. These receptors came from an adult with an advanced solid tumor such as melanoma, head and neck, liver or kidney cancer.

The chain employs TRBV4-3 and TRBJ2-1; D gene ambiguous. Trimming removed 0 bases at V and 6 bases at J, with 12 bases between. The CDR3 is 15 amino acids. CDR1 and CDR2 from the germline V gene are LGHNA and YSLEER. CDR3 in amino acids: CASSQEISGSNEQFF. The CDR3 coding sequence is TGCGCCAGCAGCCAAGAGATTAGTGGCTCCAATGAGCAGTTCTTC.

This clone was seen just once. V and J are TRBV9 and TRBJ2-1; the match to TRBD1 covers 10 bases. The CDR3 is 15 amino acids. Germline-derived CDR1 and CDR2 are SGDLS and YYNGEE. V lost 0 bases and J lost 9; bases outside the gene matches: 6. The DNA for the CDR3 is TGTGCCAGCAGCGTAGCCGGGACAGGGGTCGGTGAGCAGTTCTTC. Amino acids: CASSVAGTGVGEQFF.

This rearrangement joins TRBV11-3 to TRBJ2-1, with no clear D. With 2 bases removed from V and 0 bases from J, the gap between germline ends came to 11 bases. CDR3 length equals 16 residues. CDR1 and CDR2 (germline): SGHNT, YENEEA. The CDR3 nucleotides read TGTGCCAGCAGCTTACCCCAACGGAGCTCCTACAATGAGCAGTTCTTC. This sequence encodes CASSLPQRSSYNEQFF. The full variable domain, rest sourced from reference TRBV11-3 and TRBJ2-1, is EAGVVQSPRYKIIEKKQPVAFWCNPISGHNTLYWYLQNLGQGPELLIRYENEEAVDDSQLPKDRFSAERLKGVDSTLKIQPAELGDSAVYLCASSLPQRSSYNEQFFGPGTRLTVL.

This chain connects TRBV15 to TRBJ1-1, with a tentative D call TRBD1 (5 bases). CDR1 is LNHNV, CDR2 YYDKDF, per germline (reference sequence). Trimming removed 0 bases at V and 3 bases at J, with 20 bases between. This CDR3 spans 18 amino acids. The CDR3 reads CATSRDPEETSGDTEAFF. The CDR3 DNA sequence: TGTGCCACCAGCAGAGATCCGGAGGAAACGTCGGGGGACACTGAAGCTTTCTTT. The full variable domain, completed using reference TRBV15 and TRBJ1-1, is DAMVIQNPRYQVTQFGKPVTLSCSQTLNHNVMYWYQQKSSQAPKLLFHYYDKDFNNEADTPDNFQSRRPNTSFCFLDIRSPGLGDTAMYLCATSRDPEETSGDTEAFFGQGTRLTVV.

A few counts support this clone. J is TRBJ2-7 and V is TRBV7-8, with D perhaps matching TRBD2 (6 bases). The CDR3 totals 14 residues. The germline V gene encodes CDR1 SGHVS and CDR2 FQNEAQ. Trimming took off 5 bases at V and 4 bases at J, with 15 bases between the two ends. CDR3 in amino acids: CASSLSGTDYEQYF. DNA for the CDR3: TGTGCCAGCAGCCTGTCCGGGACTGATTACGAGCAGTACTTC.